This T cell receptor beta chain was sequenced during a study of beta chain features in type 1 diabetes. General observations from the study: Unsettled here was the matter of whether HLA type influences TCRB rearrangement. Shortening of TCRB CDR3s, moderate but significant, appeared in all four CD4+ subsets of Type 1 diabetes patients.

Via the markers CD45RO/CCR7/CD25/CD127/CD95/CD27, stem cell-like memory, regulatory, central memory and naive CD4+ cells were sorted. Investigators reverse transcribed all isolated RNA, so they sequenced expressed TCRB transcripts. TCRdb's table, derived via immunoSEQ multiplex PCR, lists solely in-frame clones and lacks some. The sample includes some 660,000 clones, around 15% seen only once; the top ten take 0.035% to 0.045%. As concerns this clone: Its target is unknown.

CDR3 size: 15 residues. Trimming took 3 bases from V and 8 from J, leaving 18 bases between them. The germline CDR1 and CDR2 sequences are SGHRS and YFSETQ. The rearrangement joins TRBV5-1 to TRBJ2-4; possibly TRBD2 for D (8 bases). This clonotype originated in a man aged 18 to 29 with type 1 diabetes. The sample was naive CD4+ T cells from blood. CDR3 DNA sequence: TGCGCCAGCAGCTCCCGGGAGGGGGCGGGGGACATTCAGTACTTC. Amino acid sequence: CASSSREGAGDIQYF.